Following are 28 T cell receptor beta chains from one sample sequenced in a study of CD8 T cells in Susac syndrome (dated by TCRdb to the late 2010s). Library preparation used the immunoSEQ multiplex PCR assay. RNA was extracted with the RNeasy kit and roughly 0.45 to 1 ug was reverse transcribed using random hexamers. TCRdb applied fastp at Q25 and MiXCR to the public reads, then kept only in-frame beta chains. All rows with the same CDR3 protein become a single entry with the most common DNA and genes. Here the sample has about 300,000 distinct CDR3 sequences; around nine tenths occur a single time. The ten largest clones add up to roughly 0.2% of the sample. The sequencing input was CD8+ T cells from PBMCs. These receptors all come from a human donor with multiple sclerosis.

The chain is built from TRBV12-3 or TRBV12-4 and TRBJ2-7; D unclear. This CDR3 contains 13 residues. The V gene lost 5 bases and the J gene lost 1 base, with 9 bases spanning the gap. The CDR3 spells CASSPVGSYEQYF. For the CDR3, the DNA is TGTGCCAGCAGTCCCGTAGGATCCTACGAGCAGTACTTC.

This clonotype came up once. The chain joins TRBV10-3 to TRBJ2-7, with D possibly TRBD1 on 7 matching bases. The CDR3 is 13 residues long. With 6 bases removed from V and 3 bases from J, the gap between germline ends came to 12 bases. Germline V CDR1 and CDR2: ENHRY, SYGVKD. The DNA for the CDR3 is TGTGCCATCAGGGGGGGACAGAACTACGAGCAGTACTTC. Its protein is CAIRGGQNYEQYF.

The chain is built from TRBV6-5 and TRBJ2-1; possibly TRBD2 for D (6 bases). Germline V gives CDR1 MNHEY, CDR2 SVGAGI. CDR3 length equals 15 residues. Trimming pared 6 bases from V and 6 bases from J, leaving 18 bases between. The CDR3 region has the DNA TGTGCCAGCAGCCTCGGGACTCCGGCGGGCAATGAGCAGTTCTTC. Its translation is CASSLGTPAGNEQFF.

The chain couples TRBV27 to TRBJ2-7, with 11 bases that match TRBD1. Germline V gene sequence: CDR1 MNHEY, CDR2 SMNVEV (reference sequence). V dropped 7 bases and J dropped 6; count of bases not matched to a gene: 8. The CDR3 totals 14 residues. The CDR3 loop is CASTTGQGDLEQYF. CDR3 DNA: TGTGCCAGCACCACGGGACAGGGGGACCTCGAGCAGTACTTC.

The chain joins TRBV12-3 or TRBV12-4 to TRBJ2-2, with D tentatively TRBD1 (5 bases). The CDR3 covers 14 residues. The ends were cut back, 7 bases at V and 7 bases at J, with 16 bases in the middle. The CDR3 region has the DNA TGTGCCAGCATCCACCTAGGCAGGGTCGGGGAGCTGTTTTTT. Amino acid sequence: CASIHLGRVGELFF.

The V and J genes are TRBV7-2 and TRBJ1-2, with 9 bases that match TRBD1. The CDR3 sequence is 14 residues long. The V gene's germline CDR1 is SGHTA and CDR2 FQGNSA. Trimming took 5 bases from V and 8 from J; bases not matched to a gene: 9. The CDR3 loop is CASSPPWGQGGYTF. In DNA form, the CDR3 reads TGTGCCAGCAGCCCCCCCTGGGGACAGGGCGGCTACACCTTC.

The chain links TRBV6-5 to TRBJ2-3; TRBD2 matches at 13 bases. Germline-derived CDR1 and CDR2 are MNHEY and SVGAGI. CDR3 length equals 15 residues. V was pared by 6 bases and J by 4 bases, with 4 bases of the junction left unmatched. CDR3 DNA: TGTGCCAGCAGCTCGACTAGCGGGAGGCCAGATACGCAGTATTTT. Its translation is CASSSTSGRPDTQYF.

This rearrangement joins TRBV20-1 to TRBJ2-2, with 8 bases matching TRBD2. Germline V gene lookup returns CDR1 DFQATT and CDR2 SNEGSKA (reference sequence). CDR3 length: 14 residues. V trimming: 4 bases; J trimming: 6 bases; junction bases outside the gene matches: 7. The CDR3 DNA reads as TGCAGTGCTAAAAGCGGGGGTGAGCCCGGGGAGCTGTTTTTT. This codes for CSAKSGGEPGELFF.

This chain uses TRBV4-1 with TRBJ2-7; D remains ambiguous. Trimming removed 6 bases at V and 2 bases at J, with 17 bases between. This CDR3 comprises 15 residues. Germline V gene data show CDR1 as MGHRA and CDR2 as YSYEKL. The CDR3 is CASSSAPVNTYEQYF. The CDR3 DNA sequence: TGCGCCAGCAGTTCCGCCCCAGTGAATACCTACGAGCAGTACTTC.

The CDR3 coding sequence is TGTGCCACCAGCAGAGGACTAGCGGGAGACACAGATACGCAGTATTTT. Translating gives CATSRGLAGDTDTQYF. J is TRBJ2-3 and V is TRBV15; 12 bases are a match to TRBD2. With 1 base clipped from V and 2 bases from J, the junction kept 1 base outside the gene matches. The CDR3 runs to 16 residues. Germline V gene data show CDR1 as LNHNV and CDR2 as YYDKDF (reference sequence).

The chain employs TRBV11-1 and TRBJ2-3; 10 bases align to TRBD2. V shed 4 bases, J shed 0 bases, and the junction held 16 bases outside the gene matches. The CDR3 covers 20 residues. Germline V gives CDR1 SGHAT, CDR2 FQDESV (reference sequence). The CDR3 DNA reads TGTGCCAGCAGCTCTGCGAGCGGGAGGGGTGGGCACACTAGCACAGATACGCAGTATTTT. This gives the protein CASSSASGRGGHTSTDTQYF.

This chain links TRBV12-5 with TRBJ1-6; D gene uncertain. Germline assignment: CDR1 LGHNT and CDR2 FRNRAP. V lost 5 bases to trimming and J lost 13 bases, with 0 bases between them. This CDR3 is 8 amino acids long. CDR3 amino acids: CASGPLHF. The CDR3 coding sequence is TGTGCTAGTGGTCCCCTCCACTTT.

J is TRBJ2-7 and V is TRBV28; 7 nucleotides match TRBD1. Trimming took 5 bases from V and 3 from J; bases not matched to a gene: 10. The CDR3 has 15 residues. Germline V gene lookup returns CDR1 MDHEN and CDR2 SYDVKM. The DNA of the CDR3 is TGTGCCAGCAGTCCGAACAGGGGTCGTGTCTACGAGCAGTACTTC. Its protein is CASSPNRGRVYEQYF.

CDR3: CASSLAPSGSYNEQFF. Written as DNA, the CDR3 is TGTGCCAGCAGTTTAGCGCCCAGCGGGAGCTACAATGAGCAGTTCTTC. The gene calls are TRBV12-3 or TRBV12-4 and TRBJ2-1; 8 positions agree with TRBD2. The CDR3 spans 16 residues. The ends lost 0 bases at V and 3 bases at J; junction bases unmatched: 4.

V and J are TRBV12-3 or TRBV12-4 and TRBJ2-7; 13 positions agree with TRBD2. The CDR3 runs to 15 residues. J was trimmed by 3 bases and V by 5 bases; bases with no gene match: 4. Here the CDR3 reads CASSPLAGGDYEQYF. CDR3 DNA: TGTGCCAGCAGTCCACTAGCGGGAGGGGACTACGAGCAGTACTTC.

V is TRBV10-3 and J is TRBJ1-5; a possible D gene is TRBD1 (5 bases). Looked up from germline, CDR1 is ENHRY and CDR2 is SYGVKD. The CDR3 covers 12 residues. V was trimmed by 9 bases and J by 7 bases, leaving 13 bases between them. The CDR3, as DNA: TGTGCCATTGGGGCGGGAGGCCAGCCCCAGCATTTT. Translation gives CAIGAGGQPQHF.

CDR3 nucleotides: TGTGCCACCAGCAGAGATGCGAACACCGGGGAGCTGTTTTTT. This gives the protein CATSRDANTGELFF. This sequence joins TRBV15 and TRBJ2-2; D is ambiguous. CDR1 is LNHNV, CDR2 YYDKDF, per germline (reference sequence). The CDR3 contains 14 residues. V lost 0 bases and J lost 0, with 2 bases in between.

The rearrangement joins TRBV18 to TRBJ2-7; D is unresolved. CDR3 size: 16 residues. Between the trimmed V and J ends, which lost 8 bases and 2 bases, there was a span of 22 bases. The germline CDR1 and CDR2 sequences are KGHSH and LQKENI. The CDR3 DNA follows: TGTGCCAGCCTCACCACTTCCACGGACCCACCCTACGAGCAGTACTTC. It specifies CASLTTSTDPPYEQYF.

The V call is TRBV6-6, the J call TRBJ2-7; the D gene is possibly TRBD1 (5 bases). V was clipped by 1 base and J by 3 bases, with 13 bases between them. The CDR3 consists of 15 residues. Per germline, CDR1 MNHNY and CDR2 SVGAGI (reference sequence). CDR3 in DNA: TGTGCCAGCAGTTACTTCGTAGGCAGGGTCTACGAGCAGTACTTC. Protein product: CASSYFVGRVYEQYF.

The chain uses TRBV28 and TRBJ2-7, with 9 bases lining up with TRBD2. Germline CDR1 reads MDHEN; CDR2 reads SYDVKM. V was pared by 4 bases and J by 2 bases, with 6 bases of the junction left unmatched. The CDR3 has 15 residues. The CDR3 bases are TGTGCCAGCAGTTCAGTGGGACTAGCTACCTACGAGCAGTACTTC. Its translation is CASSSVGLATYEQYF.

The chain uses TRBV3-1 and TRBJ2-7; D is perhaps TRBD2 (7 bases). Trimming shortened V by 0 bases and J by 0 bases, and 12 bases separated the two germline ends. Germline CDR1 reads LGHDT; CDR2 reads YNNKEL (reference sequence). This CDR3 is built from 16 residues. For the CDR3, the DNA is TGTGCCAGCAGCCAAGATGGGAGGGGGAGCTCCTACGAGCAGTACTTC. It yields the protein CASSQDGRGSSYEQYF.

The chain couples TRBV7-8 to TRBJ1-6, with a weak D call TRBD1 (6 bases). The germline V gene encodes CDR1 SGHVS and CDR2 FQNEAQ. The length of the CDR3 is 16 residues. V gave up 3 bases and J gave up 6 bases, with 15 bases separating them. In DNA, the CDR3 is TGTGCCAGCAGCTTTGAACAGGGAATGTTTAATTCACCCCTCCACTTT. Translating it yields CASSFEQGMFNSPLHF.

The DNA of the CDR3 is TGTGCCAGCAGCCCCGGGACAGGGGGCGGAAATGAGCAGTTCTTC. Its translation: CASSPGTGGGNEQFF. The chain links TRBV6-2 or TRBV6-3 to TRBJ2-1; 12 positions agree with TRBD1. This CDR3 is 15 amino acids long. Looked up from germline, CDR1 is MNHEY and CDR2 is SVGEGT. V was pared by 6 bases and J by 7 bases, with 7 bases of the junction left unmatched.

The CDR3 DNA is TGTGCCAGCAGCTTAAGGAACCCCCTAGGGGATGAGCAGTTCTTC. It is translated as CASSLRNPLGDEQFF. The chain uses TRBV7-8 and TRBJ2-1, with a tentative D call TRBD1 (5 bases). The CDR3 sequence is 15 residues long. The V gene lost 2 bases and the J gene lost 8 bases, with 16 bases spanning the gap. Germline V gives CDR1 SGHVS, CDR2 FQNEAQ.

V usage is TRBV5-6 and J usage is TRBJ2-1; D not certain. Trimming pared 0 bases from V and 1 base from J, leaving 11 bases between. CDR3 length equals 16 residues. The germline CDR1 and CDR2 sequences are SGHDT and YYEEEE. CDR3 residues: CASSLAGSYSYNEQFF. The CDR3 coding sequence is TGTGCCAGCAGCTTGGCAGGCAGTTATTCCTACAATGAGCAGTTCTTC.

V and J are TRBV6-4 and TRBJ2-5; no clear D. There are 12 residues in the CDR3. Trimming took off 5 bases at V and 5 bases at J, with 9 bases between the two ends. Germline assignment: CDR1 MRHNA and CDR2 SNTAGT. This CDR3 reads CASSPGKETQYF. Written as DNA, the CDR3 is TGTGCCAGCAGTCCAGGAAAGGAGACCCAGTACTTC.

V is TRBV14 and J is TRBJ2-3; D remains ambiguous. Germline CDR1 and CDR2: SGHDN and FVKESK. The ends were cut back, 0 bases at V and 3 bases at J, with 13 bases in the middle. The CDR3 is 16 residues long. The CDR3 region is CASSQDPRRATDTQYF. The CDR3 region has the DNA TGTGCCAGCAGCCAAGATCCGAGACGGGCAACAGATACGCAGTATTTT.

This chain links TRBV10-3 with TRBJ2-7; D gene ambiguous. The CDR3 runs to 15 residues. Looked up from germline, CDR1 is ENHRY and CDR2 is SYGVKD. V lost 10 bases, J lost 6 bases, and 25 bases lay in between. CDR3 region: CARPERLPWNGEQYF. Written as DNA, the CDR3 is TGTGCCAGGCCCGAACGCTTGCCTTGGAACGGCGAGCAGTACTTC.